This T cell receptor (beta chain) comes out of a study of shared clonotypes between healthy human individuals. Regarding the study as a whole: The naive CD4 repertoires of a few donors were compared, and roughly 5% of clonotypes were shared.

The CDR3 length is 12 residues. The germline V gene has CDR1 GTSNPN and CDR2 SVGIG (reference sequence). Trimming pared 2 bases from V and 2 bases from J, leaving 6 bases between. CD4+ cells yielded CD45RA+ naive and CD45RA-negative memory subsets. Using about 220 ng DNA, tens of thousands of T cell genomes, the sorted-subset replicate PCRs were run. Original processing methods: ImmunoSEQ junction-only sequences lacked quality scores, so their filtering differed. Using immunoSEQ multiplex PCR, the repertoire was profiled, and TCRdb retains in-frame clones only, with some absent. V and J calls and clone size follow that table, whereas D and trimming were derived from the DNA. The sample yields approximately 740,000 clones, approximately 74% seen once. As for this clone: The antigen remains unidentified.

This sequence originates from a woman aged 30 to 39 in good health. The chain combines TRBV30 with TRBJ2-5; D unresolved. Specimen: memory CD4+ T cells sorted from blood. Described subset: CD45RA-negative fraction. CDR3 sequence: CAWSYRQETQYF. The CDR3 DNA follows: TGTGCCTGGAGTTACCGGCAAGAGACCCAGTACTTC.